The clone carrying this T cell receptor beta chain was recorded a few times. CDR3 size: 15 residues. The germline CDR1 and CDR2 sequences are SGHTA and FQGNSA. Trimming took off 2 bases at V and 4 bases at J, with 14 bases between the two ends. Naive, central memory, regulatory and stem cell-like memory cells within the CD4+ compartment were sorted using CD45RO/CCR7/CD25/CD127/CD95/CD27. This sample stems from a study of beta chain features in type 1 diabetes. As every portion of the isolated RNA was reverse transcribed, the sequencing read expressed TCRB transcripts. Method: immunoSEQ multiplex PCR; TCRdb's copy keeps in-frame clones and lacks some. Altogether just over 450,000 clones are present, about 29% being singletons, with the ten largest covering almost 0.065%.

The source material was naive CD4+ T cells from blood. The chain employs TRBV7-2 and TRBJ1-2, with D maybe TRBD1 (5 bases). The receptor was isolated from a man between 18 and 29 years old in good health. The CDR3 bases are TGTGCCAGCAGCTTAACCCCGGGGGGTGGCTATGGCTACACCTTC. Protein product: CASSLTPGGGYGYTF.